This T cell receptor (beta chain) was documented in a study of blood T cell repertoires in COVID-19. Study-level background: Spain, Italy and the United States supplied samples that represented acute and convalescent COVID-19.

Using immunoSEQ multiplex PCR, the repertoire was profiled, and TCRdb retains in-frame clones only, with some absent. This sample has 350,000 to 450,000 clones, with roughly four fifths found just once. Germline CDR1 reads SGHRS; CDR2 reads YFSETQ. CDR3 length equals 15 residues. Trimming cost V 4 bases and J 3 bases; bases outside gene matches: 8. This sequence originates from a woman aged 45-60 years who had recovered from COVID-19. The sequencing sample was made of PBMCs or T cells enriched from blood (not recorded which). The rearrangement uses TRBV5-1 and TRBJ1-2; 8 bases fit TRBD1. CDR3 DNA: TGCGCCAGCAGCCTAGGACAGGGAGCACACTATGGCTACACCTTC. It yields the protein CASSLGQGAHYGYTF.